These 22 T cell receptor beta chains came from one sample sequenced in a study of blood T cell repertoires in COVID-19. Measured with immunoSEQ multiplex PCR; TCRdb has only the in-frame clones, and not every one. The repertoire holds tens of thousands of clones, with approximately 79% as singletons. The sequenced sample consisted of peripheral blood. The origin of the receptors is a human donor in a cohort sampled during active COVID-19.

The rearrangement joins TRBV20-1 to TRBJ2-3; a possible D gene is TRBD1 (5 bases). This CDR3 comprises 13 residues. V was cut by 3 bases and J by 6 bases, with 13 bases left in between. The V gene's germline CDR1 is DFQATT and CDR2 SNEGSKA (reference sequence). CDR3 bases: TGCAGTGCTAGTAGCTCAGGGATGGATACGCAGTATTTT. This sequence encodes CSASSSGMDTQYF.

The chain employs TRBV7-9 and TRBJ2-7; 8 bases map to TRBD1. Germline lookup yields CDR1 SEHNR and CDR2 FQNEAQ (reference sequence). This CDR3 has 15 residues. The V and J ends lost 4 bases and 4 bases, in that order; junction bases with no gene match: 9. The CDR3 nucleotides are TGTGCCAGCAGCTCCTGGCAGGGGGCATGGTACGAGCAGTACTTC. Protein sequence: CASSSWQGAWYEQYF. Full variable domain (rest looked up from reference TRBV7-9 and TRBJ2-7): DTGVSQNPRHKITKRGQNVTFRCDPISEHNRLYWYRQTLGQGPEFLTYFQNEAQLEKSRLLSDRFSAERPKGSFSTLEIQRTEQGDSAMYLCASSSWQGAWYEQYFGPGTRLTVT.

CDR3 DNA sequence: TGCAGCGTGGGATGGACAGGGCTAAATGGAAACACCATATATTTT. Translation gives CSVGWTGLNGNTIYF. The gene calls are TRBV29-1 and TRBJ1-3, with 8 bases matching TRBD1. The CDR3 has 15 residues. V dropped 6 bases and J dropped 3; count of bases not matched to a gene: 10. The germline V gene has CDR1 SQVTM and CDR2 ANQGSEA.

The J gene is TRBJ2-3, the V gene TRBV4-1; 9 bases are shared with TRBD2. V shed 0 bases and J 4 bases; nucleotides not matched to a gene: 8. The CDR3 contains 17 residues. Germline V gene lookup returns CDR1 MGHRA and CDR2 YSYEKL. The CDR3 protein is CASSQEGREGPADTQYF. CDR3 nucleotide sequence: TGCGCCAGCAGCCAAGAAGGGCGGGAGGGCCCTGCAGATACGCAGTATTTT.

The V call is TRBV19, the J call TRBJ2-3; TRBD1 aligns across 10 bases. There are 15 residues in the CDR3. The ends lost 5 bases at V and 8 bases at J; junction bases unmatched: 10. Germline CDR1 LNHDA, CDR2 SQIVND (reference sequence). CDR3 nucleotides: TGTGCCAGTAGTCCGATCGGGACAGGGGAGGTTACGCAGTATTTT. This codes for CASSPIGTGEVTQYF.

CDR3 in DNA: TGTGCCAGCAGTCCTATTCGCGGGGGGCTGGGTCGGGAGACCCAGTACTTC. Translation: CASSPIRGGLGRETQYF. This sequence joins TRBV27 and TRBJ2-5; 8 bases fit TRBD2. Unmatched junction bases numbered 16, after V lost 5 bases and J lost 5 bases. There are 17 residues in the CDR3. Germline V lookup: CDR1 MNHEY, CDR2 SMNVEV (reference sequence).

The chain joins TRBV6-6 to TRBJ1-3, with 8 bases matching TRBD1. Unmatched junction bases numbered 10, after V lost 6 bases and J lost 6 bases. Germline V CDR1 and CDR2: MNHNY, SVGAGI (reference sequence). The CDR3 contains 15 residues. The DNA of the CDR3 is TGTGCCAGCAGCCAGTACGGACAGGGTGAAAACACCATATATTTT. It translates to CASSQYGQGENTIYF.

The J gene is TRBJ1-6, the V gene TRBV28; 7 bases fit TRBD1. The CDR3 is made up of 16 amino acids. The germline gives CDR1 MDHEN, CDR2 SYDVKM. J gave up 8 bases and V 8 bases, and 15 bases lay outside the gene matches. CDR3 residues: CASRVGGGVPDSPLHF. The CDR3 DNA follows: TGTGCCAGCCGGGTAGGAGGGGGCGTACCTGATTCACCCCTCCACTTT.

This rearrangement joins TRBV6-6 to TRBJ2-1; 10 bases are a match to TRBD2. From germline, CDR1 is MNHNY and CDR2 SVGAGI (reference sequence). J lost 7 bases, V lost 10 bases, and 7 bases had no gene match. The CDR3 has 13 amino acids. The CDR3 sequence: CATEAGGPNEQFF. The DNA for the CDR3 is TGTGCCACAGAAGCGGGAGGGCCTAATGAGCAGTTCTTC.

Here the CDR3 reads CASSEFVDSGTYEQYF. Here the CDR3 DNA reads TGTGCCAGCAGTGAATTCGTCGATAGCGGAACCTACGAGCAGTACTTC. This rearrangement joins TRBV6-1 to TRBJ2-7, with D possibly TRBD2 on 6 matching bases. Per the germline V gene, CDR1 is MNHNS and CDR2 is SASEGT. The CDR3 contains 16 residues. V was pared by 2 bases and J by 2 bases, with 16 bases between.

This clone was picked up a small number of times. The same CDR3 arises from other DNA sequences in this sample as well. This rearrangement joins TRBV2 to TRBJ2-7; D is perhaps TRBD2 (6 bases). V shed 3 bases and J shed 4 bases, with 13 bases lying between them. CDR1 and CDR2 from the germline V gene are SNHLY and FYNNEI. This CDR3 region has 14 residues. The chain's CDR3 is CASSEWGVEYEQYF. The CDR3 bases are TGTGCCAGCAGTGAGTGGGGGGTCGAGTACGAGCAGTACTTC.

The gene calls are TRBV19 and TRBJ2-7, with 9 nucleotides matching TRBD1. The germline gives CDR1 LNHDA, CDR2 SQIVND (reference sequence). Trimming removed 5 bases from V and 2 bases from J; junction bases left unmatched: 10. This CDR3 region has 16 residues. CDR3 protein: CASSALRQGGTYEQYF. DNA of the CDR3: TGTGCCAGTAGTGCGTTACGACAGGGGGGAACCTACGAGCAGTACTTC.

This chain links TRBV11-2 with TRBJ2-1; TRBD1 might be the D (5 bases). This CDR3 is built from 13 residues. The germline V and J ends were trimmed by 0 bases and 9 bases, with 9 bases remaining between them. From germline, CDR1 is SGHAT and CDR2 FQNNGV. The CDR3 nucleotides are TGTGCCAGCAGCTTAGATCAGGGCCGTGAGCAGTTCTTC. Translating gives CASSLDQGREQFF. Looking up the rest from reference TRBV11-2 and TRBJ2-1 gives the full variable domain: EAGVAQSPRYKIIEKRQSVAFWCNPISGHATLYWYQQILGQGPKLLIQFQNNGVVDDSQLPKDRFSAERLKGVDSTLKIQPAKLEDSAVYLCASSLDQGREQFFGPGTRLTVL.

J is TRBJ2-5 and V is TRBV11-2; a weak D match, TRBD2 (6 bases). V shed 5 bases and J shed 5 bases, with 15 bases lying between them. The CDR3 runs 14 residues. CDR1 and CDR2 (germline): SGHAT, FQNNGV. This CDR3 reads CASSHFGGLETQYF. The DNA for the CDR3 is TGTGCCAGCAGCCATTTCGGGGGATTGGAGACCCAGTACTTC.

The CDR3 DNA follows: TGTGCCACCAGCAGGGGGAGCCGGGGGGGCCCCCACACAGATACGCAGTATTTT. Its translation is CATSRGSRGGPHTDTQYF. The rearrangement links TRBV15 to TRBJ2-3, with 8 bases fitting TRBD2. This CDR3 comprises 18 residues. V gave up 3 bases and J gave up 2 bases; unmatched junction bases: 13. Per germline, CDR1 LNHNV and CDR2 YYDKDF (reference sequence).

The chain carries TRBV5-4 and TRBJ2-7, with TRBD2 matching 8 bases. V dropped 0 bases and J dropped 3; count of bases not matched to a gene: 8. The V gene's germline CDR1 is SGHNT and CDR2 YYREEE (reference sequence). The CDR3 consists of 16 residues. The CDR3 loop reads CASSLDPGTRGYEQYF. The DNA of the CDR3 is TGTGCCAGCAGCTTGGACCCCGGGACTAGAGGCTACGAGCAGTACTTC.

Written as DNA, the CDR3 is TGCGCCAGCAGCCAAGAGCCCGGGACTAGCAGCACAGATACGCAGTATTTT. Its translation: CASSQEPGTSSTDTQYF. J is TRBJ2-3 and V is TRBV4-3, with TRBD2 identical over 9 bases. The CDR3 runs to 17 residues. Trimming removed 0 bases from V and 0 bases from J; junction bases left unmatched: 4. CDR1 LGHNA and CDR2 YSLEER come from the germline V gene.

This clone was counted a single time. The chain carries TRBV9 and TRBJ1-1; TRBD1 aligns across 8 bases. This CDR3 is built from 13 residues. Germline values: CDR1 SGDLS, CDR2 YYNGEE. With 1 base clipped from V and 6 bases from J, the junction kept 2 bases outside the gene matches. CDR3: CASSVRTGSEAFF. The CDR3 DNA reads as TGTGCCAGCAGCGTAAGGACAGGGTCTGAAGCTTTCTTT.

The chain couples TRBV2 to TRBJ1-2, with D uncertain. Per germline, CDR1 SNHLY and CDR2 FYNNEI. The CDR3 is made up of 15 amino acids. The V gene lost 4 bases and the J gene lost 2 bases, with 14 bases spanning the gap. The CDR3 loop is CASSAPGSANYGYTF. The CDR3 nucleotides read TGTGCCAGCAGTGCGCCGGGTTCCGCAAACTATGGCTACACCTTC.

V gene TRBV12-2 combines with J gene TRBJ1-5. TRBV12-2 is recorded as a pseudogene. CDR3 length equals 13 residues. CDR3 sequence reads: CASRSYSNQPQHF. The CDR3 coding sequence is TGTGCAAGTCGCTCTTATAGCAATCAGCCCCAGCATTTT.

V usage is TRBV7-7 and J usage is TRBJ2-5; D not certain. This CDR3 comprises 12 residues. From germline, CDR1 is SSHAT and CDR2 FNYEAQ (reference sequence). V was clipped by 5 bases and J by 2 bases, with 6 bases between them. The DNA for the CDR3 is TGTGCCAGCAGCCCTAATCAAGAGACCCAGTACTTC. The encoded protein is CASSPNQETQYF.

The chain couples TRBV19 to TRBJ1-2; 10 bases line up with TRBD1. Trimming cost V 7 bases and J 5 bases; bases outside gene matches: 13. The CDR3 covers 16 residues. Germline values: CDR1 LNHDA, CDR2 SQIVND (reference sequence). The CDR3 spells CASTPPRDRGRYGYTF. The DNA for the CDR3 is TGTGCCAGTACCCCACCCAGGGACAGGGGAAGGTATGGCTACACCTTC.